This T cell receptor beta chain was retrieved from a study of beta chain features in type 1 diabetes (dated by TCRdb to the late 2010s). A note on the overall study: No differences in mean age, gender distribution, total cell number or subset yield were found between patients and healthy donors. A total of roughly 100 million sorted cells were examined across all samples, and the number of cells per subset was strongly correlated with RNA yield. In the study, TCRB repertoires of sorted circulating CD4+ T cell subsets from recently diagnosed type 1 diabetes patients were compared with those of matched healthy donors. Regulatory and stem cell-like memory subsets were obtained from only 8 patients and roughly 8 healthy donors, while naive and central memory subsets were obtained from all 28 donors. Here is what the overall study found, with its caveats: Shorter templates might have been favored by PCR, but patient and control samples were amplified and corrected together, so both groups would have been affected equally by any skew. At VDJ recombination sites, type 1 diabetes patients had fewer insertions and more deleted nucleotides, which implies abnormalities in thymic rearrangement. Type 1 diabetes patients showed a moderate but significant shortening of TCRB CDR3 length in all four CD4+ subsets. Naive, central memory and regulatory TCRB repertoires appeared to be more similar among patients than among healthy donors. HLA sub-analyses involved small numbers of individuals, so any influence of HLA type on TCRB rearrangement remained unresolved. Because cDNA was sequenced instead of genomic DNA, highly expressing activated cells could be over-represented, though the groups showed no difference in activation or CD3 levels.

As for this clone: Its antigen is currently not known. Base qualities are not at hand, and no much larger clone is one base apart.

CDR1 and CDR2, per the germline V gene, are SGHTA and FQGNSA. The CDR3 goes from the cysteine to the phenylalanine over 14 residues. The DNA shown is the 42-base CDR3, in frame from base 1. V is reduced by 3 bases and J by 2 bases, leaving a spacing of 11 bases between them. Each donor gave one peripheral blood draw, averaging roughly 100 mL, which was collected into heparinised tubes. Using a panel that included CD45RO, CCR7, CD25, CD127, CD95 and CD27, naive, central memory, regulatory and stem cell-like memory CD4+ T cells were sorted on a BD FACSAria II. A purity above 98% was achieved for all sorted populations. PBMCs were isolated immediately by Lymphoprep density gradient centrifugation and stained directly without culture. To minimize batch effects, samples were stained and sorted in pairs, one healthy donor with one patient per experiment. The High Capacity cDNA Reverse Transcription Kit was used to reverse transcribe all of the isolated RNA, meaning that expressed TCRB transcripts were what got sequenced. Naive, central memory and regulatory T cell samples underwent deep immunoSEQ sequencing, averaging around 4 million total reads per sample. After sorted cells were lysed in RLT buffer, RNA was extracted with DNase-treated RNeasy Micro or Mini kits, with the choice depending on cell number. To prevent cross-contamination, every cell subset was processed on its own, while patient and healthy donor samples were processed together. TCRB sequences were amplified from cDNA with the immunoSEQ multiplex PCR, producing 87-bp fragments spanning the CDR3 region. Sequencing of the amplicons was performed on the Illumina HiSeq platform. In the source study's methods: Synthetic template baselines were used to correct PCR bias computationally, reads within Hamming distance 2 were collapsed together, and singletons that could not be merged were discarded. By aligning reads against IMGT, V, D and J genes, CDR3 length, and insertions or deletions at six rearrangement sites were assigned. Within each subset, clonotype counts were normalized to sorted cell number, and only after that were true diversity and Gini coefficients computed with the tcR R package. Repertoire sharing was quantified using the overlap coefficient calculated on TCRB nucleotide sequences. TCRdb carries this immuneACCESS record with in-frame sequences only. Its versions omit some clonotypes, under half of them owing to an unresolved V gene in the studies checked, with the rest unexplained. That table is the source of V, J and clone size, and D and trimming were worked out from the DNA. The sample table shows about 220,000 clones, and 11% are seen once. Of the sample, over 1% is held by the ten largest clones.

This chain joins TRBV7-2 to TRBJ2-7, and perhaps TRBD2 as D gene, on 6 matching bases. This receptor was identified in a man younger than 30 in good health. The sample taken for sequencing was central memory CD4+ T cells from blood. The CDR3 here reads CASSFRLVAYEQYF. The bases read TGTGCCAGCAGCTTCAGACTAGTTGCCTACGAGCAGTACTTC.